The rows below give T cell receptor beta chains drawn from one sample of a study of CD8 T cells in ankylosing spondylitis. TCRdb analysed the 5' RACE reads with MiXCR anew, one entry per CDR3 protein. This table holds about 150,000 distinct CDR3 sequences, about 7.3% found once. Sequencing was done on a sample of blood, either unsorted or a sorted T cell fraction (not recorded which). The receptor set was obtained from a female donor with ankylosing spondylitis or in good health (not recorded which). Each CDR3 is given with its conserved first and last residue.

v_call	j_call	cdr3_aa
TRBV7-2	TRBJ1-1	CASTPDLGTKNSEAFF
TRBV11-1	TRBJ2-6	CASSLGQGGPSGANVLTF
TRBV20-1	TRBJ1-1	CRPLADGVGRGMNTEAFF
TRBV7-2	TRBJ1-5	CASSFAGTGFSNQPQHF
TRBV12-3/TRBV12-4	TRBJ2-5	CASGEETQYF
TRBV12-3/TRBV12-4	TRBJ2-3	CASSLRAGGSTDTQYF
TRBV29-1	TRBJ2-3	CSVEQGPDTQYF
TRBV10-2	TRBJ2-3	CASYKVGTSGGDTQYF
TRBV4-1	TRBJ1-4	CASSPRDRLDEKLFF
TRBV5-1	TRBJ1-5	CASSLPPGQGPACWPQHF
TRBV27	TRBJ2-1	CASSAMAGRNNEQFF
TRBV21-1	TRBJ1-4	CASSNQRRDRGFGATNEKLFF
TRBV12-3/TRBV12-4	TRBJ2-3	CASSYARQGASTDTQYF
TRBV7-2	TRBJ1-2	CASSLRLVEGYTF
TRBV11-2	TRBJ1-4	CASSLRKMEKLFF
TRBV25-1	TRBJ1-5	CASSEGGATFNQPQHF
TRBV25-1	TRBJ2-1	CASRGPSPGQRINNEQFF
TRBV7-2	TRBJ2-7	CASSPGPVYEQYF
TRBV11-2	TRBJ1-1	CASSARGTGGTEAFF
TRBV6-6	TRBJ1-2	CASSWGGADGYTF
TRBV29-1	TRBJ2-5	CSVELAAWQETQYF
TRBV5-1	TRBJ2-1	CASSEGQGFNEQFF
TRBV20-1	TRBJ1-4	CSADFSNEKLSF
TRBV3-1	TRBJ2-3	CASSHAGITDTQYF
TRBV7-8	TRBJ2-3	CASSPIVPDTQYF
TRBV29-1	TRBJ1-2	CSVDDRDEYRGYTF
TRBV25-1	TRBJ2-3	CASSATQGATTDTQYF
TRBV7-3	TRBJ2-5	CASNLTADMETQYF
TRBV28	TRBJ2-7	CASSPSTVSYEQYF
TRBV3-1	TRBJ2-5	CASSQGDLLGETQYF
TRBV4-2	TRBJ2-7	CASSRGRTGGILYEQYF
TRBV24-1	TRBJ2-1	CATSVGLTYNEQFF
TRBV9	TRBJ2-1	CASSRGGGGGVTSYNEQFF
TRBV3-1	TRBJ1-3	CASSQDLPSSSGNTIYF
TRBV6-1	TRBJ1-1	CASSLTGTDPDEAFF
TRBV5-1	TRBJ1-1	CASSLGPGGNTEAFF
TRBV6-2/TRBV6-3	TRBJ2-3	CASSYPTSGGKRGTQYF
TRBV20-1	TRBJ2-7	CSASLGPRGGPYEQYF
TRBV29-1	TRBJ2-2	CSVESRATGELFF
TRBV4-3	TRBJ2-7	CASSQDQGTGTFF
TRBV20-1	TRBJ2-2	CSARQGDTGELFF
TRBV12-5	TRBJ2-2	CASGFPVQNTGELFF
TRBV29-1	TRBJ1-5	CSVAENSNQPQHF
TRBV3-1	TRBJ1-2	CASSQESGFYGYTF
TRBV3-1	TRBJ1-1	CASSQVSREAFF
TRBV10-3	TRBJ2-2	CAISDHTGTVNTGELFF
TRBV19	TRBJ2-5	CASSTQDFQETQYF
TRBV11-2	TRBJ2-3	CASSPKGHDTDTQYF
TRBV20-1	TRBJ2-3	CSARDYGLAGIDTQYF
TRBV4-1	TRBJ2-5	CASSQKGLADQETQYF
TRBV25-1	TRBJ1-6	CASSAQDRVCNAYNSPLHF
TRBV5-1	TRBJ1-1	CASSSRGLGDTEAFF
TRBV7-9	TRBJ1-6	CASSLGPPRTLHF
TRBV30	TRBJ1-2	CAWSFGQLDGYTF
TRBV29-1	TRBJ2-5	CSVEEETQYF